One and the same sample provided the 13 T cell receptor beta chains below, sequenced in a study of shared clonotypes between healthy human individuals. The method was immunoSEQ multiplex PCR; TCRdb's version includes in-frame clones alone and lacks a portion of them. The sample contains around 550,000 clones, 85% to 95% of which appear only once. Naivety among CD8 cells was defined by CD45RO negativity and positive CCR7 selection, thereby excluding terminally differentiated effector memory CD45RA+ cells. The specimen was naive CD8+ T cells sorted from blood. The receptor source for this set is a woman between 25 and 40 years old in good health.

The rearrangement joins TRBV10-2 to TRBJ1-4; D may be TRBD1 (5 bases). V was pared by 8 bases and J by 7 bases, with 20 bases between. Germline lookup yields CDR1 WSHSY and CDR2 SAAADI. The CDR3 consists of 15 residues. The CDR3 sequence: CASSRTGGGGEKLFF. DNA of the CDR3: TGCGCCAGCTCCCGTACCGGGGGAGGAGGTGAAAAACTGTTTTTT.

The chain employs TRBV5-4 and TRBJ1-1; D is possibly TRBD1 (5 bases). Trimming left V 3 bases short and J 5 bases short, with 8 bases between. This CDR3 region has 12 residues. CDR1 is SGHNT, CDR2 YYREEE, per germline (reference sequence). The CDR3 reads CASSWGDTEAFF. The CDR3 region has the DNA TGTGCCAGCAGCTGGGGGGATACTGAAGCTTTCTTT.

The rearrangement joins TRBV27 to TRBJ2-3; maybe TRBD1 (7 bases). Trimming took 5 bases from V and 4 from J, leaving 22 bases between them. Germline assignment: CDR1 MNHEY and CDR2 SMNVEV (reference sequence). The CDR3 has 17 residues. The CDR3 sequence: CASSNPDRRGSSDTQYF. CDR3 sequence (DNA): TGTGCCAGCAGTAACCCGGACAGGAGGGGGTCATCAGATACGCAGTATTTT.

The CDR3 here is CASSVLAGLDEQYF. DNA of the CDR3: TGCGCCAGCAGTGTGCTAGCGGGATTGGACGAGCAGTACTTC. The genes are TRBV10-2 and TRBJ2-7, with 9 bases lining up with TRBD2. The germline CDR1 and CDR2 sequences are WSHSY and SAAADI. V was clipped by 4 bases and J by 5 bases; unmatched bases: 6. This CDR3 has 14 residues.

The genes are TRBV14 and TRBJ2-1; D remains unclear. CDR3 size: 18 residues. V was clipped by 5 bases and J by 0 bases, with 20 bases between them. Looked up from germline, CDR1 is SGHDN and CDR2 is FVKESK. CDR3 sequence reads: CASSSYLRISSSYNEQFF. CDR3 sequence (DNA): TGTGCCAGCAGCAGCTATCTCAGGATCTCGAGCTCCTACAATGAGCAGTTCTTC.

The chain uses TRBV25-1 and TRBJ2-7; TRBD1 might be the D (5 bases). CDR1 and CDR2 from the germline V gene are MGHDK and SYGVNS. Trimming removed 6 bases from V and 7 bases from J, with 19 bases in between. The CDR3 runs to 14 residues. In DNA, the CDR3 is TGTGCCAGCAGCCCCACCTCCAGGGTGCATGAGCAGTACTTC. This gives the protein CASSPTSRVHEQYF.

The rearrangement joins TRBV29-1 to TRBJ2-2, with 9 bases aligning to TRBD1. The germline gives CDR1 SQVTM, CDR2 ANQGSEA. This CDR3 contains 17 residues. V was pared by 2 bases and J by 6 bases, with 13 bases of the junction left unmatched. The chain's CDR3 is CSVELGLGTGIAGELFF. The CDR3, as DNA: TGCAGCGTTGAATTAGGCTTAGGGACAGGGATAGCCGGGGAGCTGTTTTTT.

V is TRBV29-1 and J is TRBJ2-2; D call uncertain. Trimming removed 0 bases from V and 0 bases from J, with 2 bases in between. The CDR3 is 13 amino acids. Germline V gene sequence: CDR1 SQVTM, CDR2 ANQGSEA. The CDR3 nucleotides are TGCAGCGTTGAAGACTCGAACACCGGGGAGCTGTTTTTT. Its translation: CSVEDSNTGELFF.

The chain recombines TRBV5-4 with TRBJ2-3, with D perhaps TRBD1 (6 bases). The V gene's germline CDR1 is SGHNT and CDR2 YYREEE (reference sequence). CDR3 length equals 14 residues. V gave up 4 bases and J gave up 7 bases, with 16 bases separating them. This CDR3 reads CASSQGSNWNTQYF. CDR3 nucleotides: TGTGCCAGCAGCCAGGGGTCGAACTGGAATACGCAGTATTTT.

The chain employs TRBV6-1 and TRBJ1-5; a possible D gene is TRBD1 (6 bases). Trimming stripped 2 bases from V and 3 bases from J, with 11 bases between. The germline V gene has CDR1 MNHNS and CDR2 SASEGT. The CDR3 has 15 amino acids. In DNA, the CDR3 is TGTGCCAGCAGTGAATGGGAGGGGGACAATCAGCCCCAGCATTTT. Protein: CASSEWEGDNQPQHF.

The chain recombines TRBV4-1 with TRBJ2-6, with D perhaps given as TRBD1 or TRBD2 (5 bases each). Germline CDR1 reads MGHRA; CDR2 reads YSYEKL. This CDR3 has 19 residues. The V gene lost 0 bases and the J gene lost 4 bases, with 19 bases spanning the gap. CDR3 nucleotide sequence: TGCGCCAGCAGCCAAGAAGGGTGGGACGTCGTCAAGGGGGCCAACGTCCTGACTTTC. Translating it yields CASSQEGWDVVKGANVLTF.

The chain combines TRBV29-1 with TRBJ2-1; D is perhaps TRBD2 (6 bases). Germline CDR1 reads SQVTM; CDR2 reads ANQGSEA. The CDR3 has 13 residues. Trimming cost V 6 bases and J 13 bases, with 22 bases left between them. The CDR3 nucleotides are TGCAGCGTATGGTTGGGGTTGCTAGCGATACAGTTCTTC. This encodes CSVWLGLLAIQFF.

The chain recombines TRBV2 with TRBJ1-4, with 7 bases fitting TRBD1. Trimming at V came to 3 bases and at J to 1 base, leaving 17 bases not matched to a gene. Per germline, CDR1 SNHLY and CDR2 FYNNEI. The CDR3 covers 20 residues. The chain's CDR3 is CASSELEGAALMETNEKLFF. CDR3 nucleotides: TGTGCCAGCAGTGAGTTGGAGGGGGCGGCTTTAATGGAAACTAATGAAAAACTGTTTTTT.